This T cell receptor beta chain was captured by sequencing in a study of T cells in Graves' hyperthyroidism and ophthalmopathy. Study findings and constraints: Ophthalmopathy was identified by the model a median about six months ahead of onset.

Amplified TCR beta CDR3 regions derived from RNA transcripts. During a first-round RT-PCR of the TCR CDR3, the HTBI primer set was used. TCRdb called the multiplex PCR reads again in MiXCR, with one record for every CDR3 protein. The sample records hundreds of thousands of distinct CDR3 sequences, 35% being singletons. This clonotype came up a few times. No antigen is known for it. Germline CDR1 and CDR2: SEHNR and FQNEAQ (reference sequence). V lost 5 bases to trimming and J lost 2 bases, with 16 bases between them. The CDR3 has 15 amino acids. This TCR was recovered from a woman aged 40 to 55 with Graves' hyperthyroidism. Sequenced input: blood. The genes are TRBV7-9 and TRBJ2-7, with D possibly being TRBD1 or TRBD2 (6 bases each). Here the CDR3 reads CASSHQEGEAYEQYF. The CDR3 DNA reads TGTGCCAGCAGCCACCAAGAGGGGGAGGCCTACGAGCAGTACTTC.